Each of the 10 T cell receptor beta chains below was sequenced from the same sample in a study of T-cell memory formation after mild COVID-19. TCRdb reanalysed the 5' RACE reads using MiXCR and keeps one entry per CDR3 protein. The data contain approximately 430,000 distinct CDR3 sequences, 20% to 25% of them singletons. Sequenced sample: PBMCs or a T cell subset sorted from them (not recorded which). These receptors all come from an adult woman who had mild COVID-19 (a few samples of this study predate the infection). Cell type and time point are not known.

This clonotype was seen more than once but under ten times. J is TRBJ1-2 and V is TRBV7-9; 7 nucleotides match TRBD1. The V gene end was trimmed by 5 bases and the J gene end by 3 bases; junction bases not matched to a gene: 12. This CDR3 has 16 amino acids. Germline values: CDR1 SEHNR, CDR2 FQNEAQ (reference sequence). CDR3: CASSHPRGREYYGYTF. The CDR3 region has the DNA TGTGCCAGCAGCCACCCGAGGGGGCGCGAGTACTATGGCTACACCTTC.

This sequence joins TRBV7-2 and TRBJ2-7; no definite D call. This CDR3 is built from 15 residues. Germline CDR1 SGHTA, CDR2 FQGNSA. V was trimmed by 3 bases and J by 2 bases, leaving 14 bases between them. CDR3 nucleotide sequence: TGTGCCAGCAGCTTGACGGGTCTACACGCCTACGAGCAGTACTTC. Translating it yields CASSLTGLHAYEQYF.

This clonotype occurred many times. V gene TRBV20-1 combines with J gene TRBJ2-1; TRBD2 matches at 7 bases. The trim removed 6 bases at V and 10 bases at J, leaving 12 bases unmatched. This CDR3 has 13 amino acids. CDR1 is DFQATT, CDR2 SNEGSKA, per germline (reference sequence). The CDR3 DNA reads TGCAGTGCATACGGGGGGATCGACATCGAGCAGTTCTTC. This translates into CSAYGGIDIEQFF.

The rearrangement uses TRBV5-1 and TRBJ2-3; TRBD2 aligns across 9 bases. Germline V gene lookup returns CDR1 SGHRS and CDR2 YFSETQ. CDR3 length equals 18 residues. With V trimmed by 0 bases and J by 4 bases, 12 bases remained unmatched. CDR3 bases: TGCGCCAGCAGCTTGGCCCATGCGGGTAGCGGGGGACCAGATACGCAGTATTTT. Translated, it gives CASSLAHAGSGGPDTQYF.

The rearrangement links TRBV20-1 to TRBJ2-1; 12 bases line up with TRBD2. Losses at the gene ends were 6 bases for V and 7 bases for J; bases not matched to a gene: 7. This CDR3 has 14 residues. Germline values: CDR1 DFQATT, CDR2 SNEGSKA (reference sequence). CDR3 loop: CSANPSGRANEQFF. The CDR3 DNA follows: TGCAGTGCCAATCCTAGCGGGAGGGCGAATGAGCAGTTCTTC.

The chain uses TRBV5-5 and TRBJ2-7, with 9 bases fitting TRBD1. Trimming cost V 4 bases and J 6 bases; bases outside gene matches: 5. This CDR3 is 13 amino acids long. Germline CDR1 reads SGHKS; CDR2 reads YYEKEE (reference sequence). The CDR3 sequence: CASSRTGDGEQYF. The CDR3 DNA is TGTGCCAGCAGCAGGACAGGGGATGGCGAGCAGTACTTC.

The chain combines TRBV12-3 or TRBV12-4 with TRBJ1-5, with 8 bases that match TRBD1. There are 16 residues in the CDR3. Trimming cost V 5 bases and J 6 bases; bases outside gene matches: 12. The CDR3 nucleotides are TGTGCCAGCAGTAGTACAGGGGGAAGTGAAGGTCAGCCCCAGCATTTT. It codes for CASSSTGGSEGQPQHF.

In nucleotides, the CDR3 is TGTGCCAGCAGTTTTTCGACTAGCGGGAGTGCAGATACGCAGTATTTT. Encoded protein: CASSFSTSGSADTQYF. This chain connects TRBV27 to TRBJ2-3; 12 bases match TRBD2. J was trimmed by 4 bases and V by 3 bases; bases with no gene match: 5. Germline loops: CDR1 MNHEY, CDR2 SMNVEV (reference sequence). This CDR3 spans 16 amino acids.

This clonotype was observed a handful of times. This chain connects TRBV6-6 to TRBJ1-2; TRBD1 is a possible D gene (5 bases). The V gene's germline CDR1 is MNHNY and CDR2 SVGAGI (reference sequence). The CDR3 runs 14 residues. The V end lost 7 bases, the J end lost 11 bases, and 23 bases lay between the germline ends. The DNA of the CDR3 is TGTGCCAGCACTCCATCGAGGCAGGGCCTTGGGTACACCTTC. Translating gives CASTPSRQGLGYTF.

The chain combines TRBV7-8 with TRBJ1-5, with 7 positions matching TRBD1. Germline V CDR1 and CDR2: SGHVS, FQNEAQ. V lost 6 bases and J lost 4; bases outside the gene matches: 9. This CDR3 contains 15 residues. The CDR3 region has the DNA TGTGCCAGCAGACTGACAGGGTCTGGGAATCAGCCCCAGCATTTT. This sequence encodes CASRLTGSGNQPQHF.